Here is one TCR beta chain with its context. Its target is not known. The data belong to a study of cytomegalovirus exposure and HLA in healthy donors. At the level of the study: The early release's HLA-typed donors yielded about 85 million unique TCRs. Regarding the study as a whole: Three CMV-associated chains proved CMV antigen-specific in vitro.

V was trimmed by 2 bases and J by 5 bases, leaving 15 bases between them. Germline CDR1 reads ENHRY; CDR2 reads SYGVKD. This CDR3 has 15 residues. PCR amplification relied on 60 Vbeta primers (plus 13 Jbeta primers). Method: immunoSEQ multiplex PCR; TCRdb's copy keeps in-frame clones and lacks some. The sample consists of 100,000 to 150,000 clones, 74% of them appearing once. The sequenced sample was PBMCs. The origin of this receptor is a woman between 50 and 59 years old in good health and CMV-seropositive. The chain joins TRBV10-3 to TRBJ1-2; D may be TRBD1 (6 bases). CDR3 in DNA: TGTGCCATCAGTGAGGGGTCAGGGGCCCGATATGGCTACACCTTC. Amino acid sequence: CAISEGSGARYGYTF.